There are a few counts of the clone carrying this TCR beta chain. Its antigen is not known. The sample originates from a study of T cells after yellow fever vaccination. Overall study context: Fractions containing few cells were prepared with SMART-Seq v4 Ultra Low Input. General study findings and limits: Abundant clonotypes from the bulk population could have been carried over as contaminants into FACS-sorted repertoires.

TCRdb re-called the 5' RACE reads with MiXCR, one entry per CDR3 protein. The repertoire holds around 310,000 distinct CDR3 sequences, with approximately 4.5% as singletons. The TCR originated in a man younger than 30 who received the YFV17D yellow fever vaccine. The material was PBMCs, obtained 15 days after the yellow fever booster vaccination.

CDR3 region: CASIQGGTGELFF. CDR3 nucleotide sequence: TGTGCCAGCATCCAAGGGGGCACCGGGGAGCTGTTTTTT. The V gene is TRBV6-2 or TRBV6-3, the J gene TRBJ2-2; D perhaps matches TRBD1 (6 bases). This CDR3 has 13 residues. CDR1 and CDR2 (germline): MNHEY, SVGEGT. V lost 7 bases and J 4 bases, leaving 10 bases between the germline ends.